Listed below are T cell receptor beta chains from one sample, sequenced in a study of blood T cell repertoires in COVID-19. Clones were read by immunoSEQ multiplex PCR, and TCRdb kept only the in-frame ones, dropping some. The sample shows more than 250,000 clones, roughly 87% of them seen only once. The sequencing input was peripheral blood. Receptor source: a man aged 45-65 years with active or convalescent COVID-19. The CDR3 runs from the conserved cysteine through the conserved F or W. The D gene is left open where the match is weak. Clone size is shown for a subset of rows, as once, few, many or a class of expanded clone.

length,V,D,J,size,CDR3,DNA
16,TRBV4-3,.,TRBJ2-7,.,CASSQDPLGGGYEQYF,TGCGCCAGCAGCCAAGATCCTTTGGGGGGTGGCTACGAGCAGTACTTC
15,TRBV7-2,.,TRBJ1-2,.,CASSQGGQGSFGYTF,TGTGCCAGCAGCCAGGGTGGGCAGGGGAGCTTCGGCTACACCTTC
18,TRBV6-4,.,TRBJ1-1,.,CASRGIPGRGAPNTEAFF,TGTGCCAGCCGCGGCATCCCCGGTCGGGGGGCTCCGAACACTGAAGCTTTCTTT
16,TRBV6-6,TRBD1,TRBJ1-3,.,CASIPRTGVFGNTIYF,TGTGCCAGCATCCCCAGGACAGGGGTTTTCGGAAACACCATATATTTT
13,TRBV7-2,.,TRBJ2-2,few,CASSLTRLGELFF,TGTGCCAGCAGCTTAACCCGACTTGGGGAGCTGTTTTTT
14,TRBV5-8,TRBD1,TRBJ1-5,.,CASSSLDRDQPQHF,TGTGCCAGCAGCTCCCTGGACAGGGATCAGCCCCAGCATTTT
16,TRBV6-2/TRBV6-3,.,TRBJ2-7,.,CASSPMDTYVSYEQYF,TGTGCCAGCAGTCCAATGGACACCTATGTCTCCTACGAGCAGTACTTC
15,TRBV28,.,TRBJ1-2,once,CASSLTGLANYGYTF,TGTGCCAGCAGTCTCACAGGGTTGGCTAACTATGGCTACACCTTC
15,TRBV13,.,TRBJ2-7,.,CASSPRVGGHYEQYF,TGTGCCAGCAGCCCCCGAGTTGGCGGCCACTACGAGCAGTACTTC
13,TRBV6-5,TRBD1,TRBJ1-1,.,CASSGQVDTEAFF,TGTGCCAGCTCCGGACAGGTGGACACTGAAGCTTTCTTT
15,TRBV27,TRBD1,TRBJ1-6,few,CASSWGTDDDSPLHF,TGTGCCAGCAGTTGGGGGACAGATGACGATTCACCCCTCCACTTT
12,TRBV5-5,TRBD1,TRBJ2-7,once,CASSSSGGEQYF,TGTGCCAGCAGCTCGTCAGGGGGCGAGCAGTACTTC
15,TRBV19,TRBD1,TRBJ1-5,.,CASSIGQGVRQPQHF,TGTGCCAGTAGTATAGGACAGGGGGTACGGCAGCCCCAGCATTTT
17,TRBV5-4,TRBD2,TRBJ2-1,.,CASTKDGLAGARNEQFF,TGTGCCAGCACCAAAGACGGACTAGCGGGGGCCAGAAATGAGCAGTTCTTC
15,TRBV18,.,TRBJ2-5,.,CASSPGEDGKETQYF,TGTGCCAGCTCACCCGGGGAAGATGGGAAAGAGACCCAGTACTTC
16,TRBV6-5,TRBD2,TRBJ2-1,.,CASSSLTSGRRNEQFF,TGTGCCAGCAGTTCCCTCACTAGCGGGAGGCGCAATGAGCAGTTCTTC
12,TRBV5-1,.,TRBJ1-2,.,CASRGENYGYTF,TGCGCCAGCCGTGGGGAGAACTATGGCTACACCTTC
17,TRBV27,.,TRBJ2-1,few,CASSLRVLAPSYNEQFF,TGTGCCAGCAGTTTGAGGGTGCTAGCGCCTTCCTACAATGAGCAGTTCTTC
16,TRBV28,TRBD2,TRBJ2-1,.,CASSSGLAGGYNEQFF,TGTGCCAGCAGTTCCGGACTAGCGGGGGGCTACAATGAGCAGTTCTTC
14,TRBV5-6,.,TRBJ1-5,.,CASSLGQRNQPQHF,TGTGCCAGCAGCTTGGGACAGAGAAATCAGCCCCAGCATTTT
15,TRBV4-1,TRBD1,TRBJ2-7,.,CASSHRQGPAYEQYF,TGCGCCAGCAGCCATAGACAGGGCCCCGCCTACGAGCAGTACTTC
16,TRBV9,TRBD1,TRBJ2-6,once,CASSVGQGAGANVLTF,TGTGCCAGCAGCGTAGGACAGGGGGCGGGGGCCAACGTCCTGACTTTC
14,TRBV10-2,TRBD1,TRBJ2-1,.,CASSGTGAINEQFF,TGCGCCAGCAGCGGGACAGGGGCAATCAATGAGCAGTTCTTC
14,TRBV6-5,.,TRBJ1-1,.,CASSYWGANTEAFF,TGTGCCAGCAGTTACTGGGGCGCGAACACTGAAGCTTTCTTT
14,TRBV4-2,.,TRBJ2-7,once,CASSQGGEFMEQYF,TGTGCCAGCAGCCAAGGGGGGGAGTTTATGGAGCAGTACTTC
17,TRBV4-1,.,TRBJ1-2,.,CASSQDPLTGNLYGYTF,TGCGCCAGCAGCCAAGACCCTCTAACAGGGAACCTATATGGCTACACCTTC
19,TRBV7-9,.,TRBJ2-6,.,CASSQRRKHGDSGANVLTF,TGTGCCAGCAGCCAGCGAAGGAAGCATGGAGACTCTGGGGCCAACGTCCTGACTTTC
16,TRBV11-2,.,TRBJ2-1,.,CASSLAGRGSYNEQFF,TGTGCCAGCAGCTTAGCCGGGCGGGGCTCCTACAATGAGCAGTTCTTC
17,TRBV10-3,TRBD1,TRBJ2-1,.,CAISAGLGQGAMGEQFF,TGTGCCATCAGTGCTGGGCTGGGACAGGGAGCGATGGGTGAGCAGTTCTTC
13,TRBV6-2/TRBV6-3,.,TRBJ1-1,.,CASSWSRPAEAFF,TGTGCCAGCAGTTGGTCGCGCCCCGCAGAAGCTTTCTTT
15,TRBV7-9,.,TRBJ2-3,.,CASSLGPTSADTQYF,TGTGCCAGCAGCTTAGGCCCCACGAGCGCAGATACGCAGTATTTT
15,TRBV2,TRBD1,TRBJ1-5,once,CASSVLGQGPQPQHF,TGTGCCAGCAGTGTACTAGGACAGGGGCCTCAGCCCCAGCATTTT
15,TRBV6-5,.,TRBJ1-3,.,CASSSGRTPGNTIYF,TGTGCCAGCAGTTCGGGGAGGACTCCTGGAAACACCATATATTTT
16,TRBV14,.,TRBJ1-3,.,CASSQDLEVAGNTIYF,TGTGCCAGCAGCCAAGATCTAGAAGTGGCTGGAAACACCATATATTTT
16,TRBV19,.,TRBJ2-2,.,CASSKGQGTNTGELFF,TGTGCCAGTAGTAAAGGTCAGGGGACGAACACCGGGGAGCTGTTTTTT
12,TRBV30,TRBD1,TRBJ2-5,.,CAGQGQGGTQYF,TGTGCCGGACAGGGCCAGGGGGGGACCCAGTACTTC
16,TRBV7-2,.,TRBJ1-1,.,CASTQRMVSRNTEAFF,TGTGCCAGCACCCAACGAATGGTATCGAGGAACACTGAAGCTTTCTTT
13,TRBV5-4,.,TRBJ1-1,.,CASSFTQNTEAFF,TGTGCCAGCAGCTTTACACAGAACACTGAAGCTTTCTTT
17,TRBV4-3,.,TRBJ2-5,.,CASSQDWKTKYQETQYF,TGCGCCAGCAGCCAAGATTGGAAGACAAAGTACCAAGAGACCCAGTACTTC
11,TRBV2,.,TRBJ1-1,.,CASRPDSQGFF,TGTGCCAGCAGACCAGACAGCCAGGGTTTCTTT
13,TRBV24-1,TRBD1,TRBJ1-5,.,CATSTGGNQPQHF,TGTGCCACCAGTACAGGGGGGAATCAGCCCCAGCATTTT
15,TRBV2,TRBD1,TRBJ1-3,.,CASPQGQGSGNTIYF,TGTGCCAGTCCGCAGGGACAGGGGTCTGGAAACACCATATATTTT
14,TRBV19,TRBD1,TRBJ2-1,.,CASRKTTQGDEQFF,TGTGCCAGTCGAAAAACCACGCAGGGGGATGAGCAGTTCTTC
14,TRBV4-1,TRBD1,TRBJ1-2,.,CASSQERQGYGYTF,TGCGCCAGCAGCCAAGAGCGACAGGGCTATGGCTACACCTTC
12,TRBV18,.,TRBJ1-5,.,CASSDRNQPQHF,TGTGCCAGCTCGGACAGAAATCAGCCCCAGCATTTT
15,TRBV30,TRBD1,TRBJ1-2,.,CAWTIKRGQGQGYTF,TGTGCCTGGACTATAAAACGCGGACAGGGACAAGGCTACACCTTC
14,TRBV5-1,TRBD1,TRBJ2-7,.,CASSSGQVQGEQYF,TGCGCCAGCAGCTCGGGACAGGTCCAAGGCGAGCAGTACTTC
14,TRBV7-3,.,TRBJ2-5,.,CASSLTPGKETQYF,TGTGCCAGCAGCTTAACGCCAGGAAAAGAGACCCAGTACTTC
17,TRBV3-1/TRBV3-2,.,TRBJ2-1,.,CASSPDYTRGMGYEQFF,TGTGCCAGCAGCCCCGACTACACCAGGGGAATGGGCTATGAGCAGTTCTTC
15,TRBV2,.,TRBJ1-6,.,CASKKSVQGNSPLHF,TGTGCCAGCAAAAAGTCGGTACAGGGAAATTCACCCCTCCACTTT
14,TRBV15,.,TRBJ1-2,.,CATTKGVRTYGYTF,TGTGCCACCACCAAAGGGGTCAGAACCTATGGCTACACCTTC